The sequence of this TCR beta chain was determined in a study of cytomegalovirus exposure and HLA in healthy donors. TCRdb keeps only in-frame clones here, not all; method: immunoSEQ multiplex PCR. The table has under 250,000 clones, roughly nine tenths seen once. Sequences were obtained from PBMCs. This TCR was recovered from a man aged 18-30 years in good health and CMV-seropositive.

The CDR3 DNA sequence: TGTGCCAGCAGCGCAAAGGGGGATCGGTTCTTC. Translated, it gives CASSAKGDRFF. This chain links TRBV7-2 with TRBJ2-1, with D possibly TRBD1 on 6 matching bases. Deletions cut 5 bases from V and 15 bases from J, with 14 bases between. Germline CDR1 and CDR2: SGHTA and FQGNSA. The CDR3 runs 11 residues.